This T cell receptor beta chain was sequenced during a study of blood T cell repertoires in COVID-19. Profiled with immunoSEQ multiplex PCR; TCRdb holds only in-frame clones, not every one. The table has about 220,000 clones, approximately 82% seen once; the top ten hold approximately 4%. Unmatched junction bases numbered 4, after V lost 3 bases and J lost 2 bases. Per the germline V gene, CDR1 is SGHTA and CDR2 is FQGNSA. The CDR3 covers 15 residues. The rearrangement uses TRBV7-2 and TRBJ2-3; 8 bases align to TRBD1. Sequenced: peripheral blood. The TCR was taken from a woman of 80 years or more with acute or convalescent COVID-19. For the CDR3, the DNA is TGTGCCAGCAGCTTCGCAGGGGGCGTCACAGATACGCAGTATTTT. This codes for CASSFAGGVTDTQYF.